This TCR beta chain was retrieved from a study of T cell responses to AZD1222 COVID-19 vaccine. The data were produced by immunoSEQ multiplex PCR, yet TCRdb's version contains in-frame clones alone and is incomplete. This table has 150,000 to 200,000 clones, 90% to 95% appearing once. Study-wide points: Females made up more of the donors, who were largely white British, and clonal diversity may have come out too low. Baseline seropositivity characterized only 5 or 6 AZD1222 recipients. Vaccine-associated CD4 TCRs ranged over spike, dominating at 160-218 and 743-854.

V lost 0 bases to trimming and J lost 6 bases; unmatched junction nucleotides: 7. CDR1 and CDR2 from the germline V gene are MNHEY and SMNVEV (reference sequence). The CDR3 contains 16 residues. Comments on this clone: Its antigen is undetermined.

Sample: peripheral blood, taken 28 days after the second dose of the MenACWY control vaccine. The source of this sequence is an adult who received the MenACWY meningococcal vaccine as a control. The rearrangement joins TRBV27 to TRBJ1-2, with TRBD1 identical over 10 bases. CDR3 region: CASSLSRTGGLDGYTF. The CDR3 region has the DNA TGTGCCAGCAGTTTATCGAGGACAGGGGGTTTGGATGGCTACACCTTC.